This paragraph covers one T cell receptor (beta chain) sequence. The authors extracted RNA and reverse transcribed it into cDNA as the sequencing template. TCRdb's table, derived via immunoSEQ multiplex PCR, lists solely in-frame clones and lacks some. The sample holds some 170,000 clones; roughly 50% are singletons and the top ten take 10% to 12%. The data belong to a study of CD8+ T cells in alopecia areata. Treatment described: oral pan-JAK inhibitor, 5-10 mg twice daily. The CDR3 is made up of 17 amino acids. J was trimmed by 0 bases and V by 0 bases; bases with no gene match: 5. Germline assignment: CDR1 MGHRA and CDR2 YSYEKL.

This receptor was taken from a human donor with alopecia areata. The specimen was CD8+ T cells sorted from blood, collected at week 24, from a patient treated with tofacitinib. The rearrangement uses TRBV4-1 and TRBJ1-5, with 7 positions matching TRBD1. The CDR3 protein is CASSQDRGGGSNQPQHF. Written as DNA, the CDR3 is TGCGCCAGCAGCCAAGATCGAGGGGGCGGTAGCAATCAGCCCCAGCATTTT.